The text below deals with one T cell receptor beta chain. The specificity of this receptor is unknown. Base qualities are not at hand, and no much larger clone is one base apart. The data originate from a study of graft-versus-host responses after intestinal transplantation (dated by TCRdb to the early 2020s). Notes on the research overall: Multivisceral, liver-intestinal, or isolated intestinal transplants were received by the recipients. To identify alloreactive clones, pre-transplant mixed lymphocyte reaction products were sequenced and then compared with unstimulated pre-transplant donor and recipient T cells. After intestinal transplantation, graft-versus-host and host-versus-graft alloreactive T cell clones in the graft, circulation and bone marrow were tracked using bulk TCR-beta CDR3 sequencing. Anti-thymocyte globulin induction was given to all recipients, followed by maintenance tacrolimus and steroids for two to four years. Of the 20 to 25 intestinal transplant recipients enrolled in the cohort, one of whom was a retransplant, a few patients without pretransplant specimens were excluded. Samples from three later patients were sequenced in-house on an Illumina MiSeq with MiXCR processing rather than by the commercial service. A peak of at least 4% donor T cells among recipient peripheral blood mononuclear cells was the definition used for donor T cell macrochimerism. On the study overall, not on this receptor specifically: In the allografts of patients with donor T cell macrochimerism, GvH to HvG T cell clonal ratios were high. GvH clones turned up in recipient bone marrow, with some appearing earlier in ileal mucosa or blood, a pattern consistent with an intestinal mucosal origin. Early after transplant, peak levels of circulating GvH clones were associated with declines in HvG clones. The relatively low number and heterogeneity of intestinal transplant patients limited the conclusions.

The CDR3 has 16 amino acids, counting the end cysteine and phenylalanine. Left in the record is the CDR3 DNA by itself, 48 bases read in frame from the first base. V is shortened by 2 bases, J by 0 bases, and the region joining them spans 14 bases. Taken from the germline V gene, the CDR1 and CDR2 loops are SGHNT and YENEEA. In the first month after transplant, blood samples were collected up to 4 times, and after that at least monthly when available. Libraries came from the immunoSEQ multiplex PCR assay. For most patients, genomic DNA was subjected to high-throughput TCR-beta CDR3 sequencing by Adaptive Biotechnologies. Turning to the authors' computational methods: Adaptive's ImmunoSEQ software was the source of the TCR sequencing data for approximately 18 patients, while three other patients were processed with MiXCR and VDJtools. CDR3 nucleotide sequences shared by donor and recipient were removed because the origin of these sequences could not be assigned. At least 2-fold expansion over unstimulated cells and a minimum CFSE-low frequency of 0.002% (template counts) or 0.001% (read counts) were required for clones to be classified as alloreactive. Mappable clones were those detected in sequenced pre-transplant spleen, lymph node, or MLR CFSE-low populations of the donor or recipient. The cumulative frequency of alloreactive clones was calculated as a percentage of all sequences, weighted by copy number. TCRdb retrieved this table from immuneACCESS and kept in-frame rearrangements only. Not all clones are present; in checked studies, unresolved V genes account for under half, and no reason is known for the remainder. V, J and clone size are taken as reported in that table, and D and trimming were inferred from the DNA itself. This sample gives about 40,000 clones in total; 89% of them show up just once. The ten largest clones capture 6% to 7.5% of the sample.

The chain is assembled from TRBV11-3 and TRBJ2-7, and the D gene may be TRBD2, 7 bases matching. This TCR was sampled from a human patient who received an intestinal transplant, so some T cells may come from the graft donor. The source was PBMCs, collected almost 270 days after transplant. The CDR3 sequence is CASSLRGGGPSYEQYF. The nucleotide sequence is TGTGCCAGCAGCTTACGGGGCGGGGGCCCCTCCTACGAGCAGTACTTC.